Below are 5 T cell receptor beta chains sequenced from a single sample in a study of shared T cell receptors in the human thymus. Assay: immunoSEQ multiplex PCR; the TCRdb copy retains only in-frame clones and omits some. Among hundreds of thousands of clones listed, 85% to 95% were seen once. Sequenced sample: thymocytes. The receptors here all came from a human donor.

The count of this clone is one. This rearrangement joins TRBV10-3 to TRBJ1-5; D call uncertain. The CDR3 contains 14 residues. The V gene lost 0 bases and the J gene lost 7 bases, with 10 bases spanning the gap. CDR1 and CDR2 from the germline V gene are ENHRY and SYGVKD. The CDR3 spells CAISESRVKQPQHF. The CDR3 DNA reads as TGTGCCATCAGTGAGTCTAGGGTAAAGCAGCCCCAGCATTTT.

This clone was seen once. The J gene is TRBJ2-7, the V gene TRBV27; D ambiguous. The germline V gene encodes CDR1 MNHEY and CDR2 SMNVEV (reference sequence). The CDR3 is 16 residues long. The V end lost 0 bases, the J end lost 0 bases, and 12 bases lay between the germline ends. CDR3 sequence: CASSLSLPDSSYEQYF. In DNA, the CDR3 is TGTGCCAGCAGTTTATCCCTCCCGGATAGCTCCTACGAGCAGTACTTC.

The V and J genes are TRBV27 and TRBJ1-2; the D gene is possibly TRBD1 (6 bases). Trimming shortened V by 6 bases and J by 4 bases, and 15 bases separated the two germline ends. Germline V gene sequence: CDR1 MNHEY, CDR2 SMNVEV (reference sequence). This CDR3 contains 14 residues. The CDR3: CASSKHRAGYGYTF. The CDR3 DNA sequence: TGTGCCAGCAGCAAGCACAGGGCTGGCTATGGCTACACCTTC.

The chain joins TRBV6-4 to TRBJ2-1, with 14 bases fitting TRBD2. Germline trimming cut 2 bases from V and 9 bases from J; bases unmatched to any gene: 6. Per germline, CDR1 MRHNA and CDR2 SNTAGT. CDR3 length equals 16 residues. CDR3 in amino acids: CASSDLTSGRVSEQFF. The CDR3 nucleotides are TGTGCCAGCAGTGACCTGACTAGCGGGAGGGTTAGTGAGCAGTTCTTC.

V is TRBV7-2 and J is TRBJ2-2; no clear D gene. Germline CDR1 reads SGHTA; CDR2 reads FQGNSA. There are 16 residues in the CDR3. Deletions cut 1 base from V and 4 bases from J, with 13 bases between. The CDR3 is CASSLGSRVLTGELFF. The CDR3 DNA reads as TGTGCCAGCAGCTTAGGTTCTAGAGTACTCACCGGGGAGCTGTTTTTT.